The rows below give T cell receptor beta chains drawn from one sample of a study of blood T cells in healthy people across ages. TCRdb ran MiXCR on the 5' RACE reads and lists one entry per CDR3 protein. In the table there are about 590,000 distinct CDR3 sequences, about 30% of which are singletons. The sample was blood. The source of these receptors is an elderly woman in good health. Each CDR3 is given with its conserved first and last residue. The D gene is left open where the match is weak. Rows may omit the clone size; those that give it use once, few, many or a size class.

D gene | J gene | V gene | clone size | CDR3 protein | CDR3 DNA
TRBD1 | TRBJ1-5 | TRBV20-1 | many | CSARSLGDRIYQPQHF | TGCAGTGCTAGAAGTCTCGGGGACAGGATCTATCAGCCCCAGCATTTT
. | TRBJ1-4 | TRBV7-9 | few | CASSFGQTEKRFF | TGTGCCAGCAGCTTCGGGCAGACTGAAAAACGGTTTTTT
. | TRBJ1-1 | TRBV3-1 | few | CASNGTRNTEAFF | TGTGCCAGCAACGGGACAAGGAACACTGAAGCTTTCTTT
. | TRBJ2-4 | TRBV5-6 | . | CASSLEPGLSGNIQYF | TGTGCCAGCAGCTTGGAGCCAGGGCTTTCCGGAAACATTCAGTACTTC
TRBD1 | TRBJ2-4 | TRBV12-3/TRBV12-4 | many | CASRWAGTVNIQYF | TGTGCCAGCAGATGGGCCGGGACAGTAAACATTCAGTACTTC
. | TRBJ1-3 | TRBV7-2 | . | CASSLFTRTGSSGNTIYF | TGTGCCAGCAGCTTATTCACCCGCACGGGAAGCTCTGGAAACACCATATATTTT
TRBD1 | TRBJ1-5 | TRBV5-6 | few | CTSSLWTGYQPQHF | TGTACCAGCAGCTTGTGGACAGGGTATCAGCCCCAGCATTTT
TRBD1 | TRBJ1-5 | TRBV5-6 | . | CASSLLDRANQPQHF | TGTGCCAGCAGCCTACTGGACAGGGCTAATCAGCCCCAGCATTTT
. | TRBJ1-5 | TRBV2 | . | CASSYQGIGNQPQHF | TGTGCCAGCAGTTATCAGGGGATAGGCAATCAGCCCCAGCATTTT
TRBD1 | TRBJ2-7 | TRBV6-5 | . | CASSYSAGQAYEQYF | TGTGCCAGCAGTTACTCGGCGGGACAGGCCTACGAGCAGTACTTC
. | TRBJ1-2 | TRBV6-2/TRBV6-3 | many | CASSYPPDTNYGYTF | TGTGCCAGCAGTTACCCTCCTGACACGAACTATGGCTACACCTTC
TRBD2 | TRBJ2-5 | TRBV7-3 | many | CASSLVGSGGLGETQYF | TGTGCCAGCAGCTTAGTCGGAAGCGGGGGATTGGGAGAGACCCAGTACTTC
. | TRBJ1-1 | TRBV27 | few | CASSFDGRWTEAFF | TGTGCCAGCAGTTTTGACGGACGATGGACTGAAGCTTTCTTT
TRBD1 | TRBJ2-2 | TRBV6-1 | few | CASSVRDRGTGELFF | TGTGCCAGCAGTGTCCGGGACAGGGGCACCGGGGAGCTGTTTTTT
. | TRBJ2-7 | TRBV30 | few | CAWSRTPENEQYF | TGTGCCTGGAGTCGGACGCCTGAAAACGAGCAGTACTTC
. | TRBJ2-2 | TRBV5-1 | . | CASSPRAGDTGELFF | TGCGCCAGCAGCCCCCGGGCAGGGGACACCGGGGAGCTGTTTTTT
TRBD2 | TRBJ2-7 | TRBV20-1 | many | CSANHPGGTGEQYF | TGCAGTGCGAACCACCCGGGGGGAACGGGCGAGCAGTACTTC
. | TRBJ1-2 | TRBV21-1 | many | CASSKEGATPTNYGYTF | TGTGCCAGCAGCAAAGAAGGGGCCACACCAACTAACTATGGCTACACCTTC
TRBD1 | TRBJ2-1 | TRBV7-7 | many | CASSPRDRGHNEQFF | TGTGCCAGCAGCCCCCGGGACAGGGGGCACAATGAGCAGTTCTTC
. | TRBJ2-5 | TRBV4-1 | many | CASSPSMRETQYF | TGCGCCAGCAGCCCCAGCATGCGGGAGACCCAGTACTTC
. | TRBJ2-5 | TRBV7-9 | . | CASSTLGFEQYF | TGTGCCAGCTCGACTCTCGGCTTTGAGCAGTACTTC
TRBD2 | TRBJ2-1 | TRBV4-1 | . | CASSQDRVGGPNEQFF | TGCGCCAGCAGCCAAGATCGTGTGGGAGGGCCCAATGAGCAGTTCTTC
. | TRBJ2-4 | TRBV30 | few | CAWSVAGAKNIQYF | TGTGCCTGGAGTGTAGCTGGGGCCAAAAACATTCAGTACTTC
TRBD1 | TRBJ1-3 | TRBV7-2 | . | CASSLQGLENTIYF | TGTGCCAGCAGCCTACAGGGGCTTGAAAACACCATATATTTT
. | TRBJ2-7 | TRBV5-1 | many | CASSSQGGRYEQYF | TGCGCCAGCAGCTCTCAGGGGGGTCGCTACGAGCAGTACTTC
TRBD1 | TRBJ1-2 | TRBV6-6 | . | CASRWDSKPPGYTF | TGTGCCAGCAGGTGGGACAGTAAGCCGCCTGGCTACACCTTC
. | TRBJ2-7 | TRBV4-2 | many | CASSQDAADRDYEQYF | TGTGCCAGCAGCCAAGATGCAGCCGACAGAGACTACGAGCAGTACTTC
. | TRBJ2-7 | TRBV5-6 | . | CASSWRSRGVSYNEQYF | TGTGCCAGCAGCTGGAGAAGCCGTGGCGTATCCTACAATGAGCAGTACTTC
. | TRBJ2-3 | TRBV9 | many | CASSVGGDTQYF | TGTGCCAGCAGCGTAGGTGGAGATACGCAGTATTTT
TRBD2 | TRBJ2-5 | TRBV9 | many | CASSVGLEFQETQYF | TGTGCCAGCAGCGTGGGACTAGAGTTCCAAGAGACCCAGTACTTC
. | TRBJ1-2 | TRBV7-2 | many | CASSSVGGGKGGYTF | TGTGCCAGCAGCTCCGTTGGCGGCGGCAAAGGCGGCTACACCTTC